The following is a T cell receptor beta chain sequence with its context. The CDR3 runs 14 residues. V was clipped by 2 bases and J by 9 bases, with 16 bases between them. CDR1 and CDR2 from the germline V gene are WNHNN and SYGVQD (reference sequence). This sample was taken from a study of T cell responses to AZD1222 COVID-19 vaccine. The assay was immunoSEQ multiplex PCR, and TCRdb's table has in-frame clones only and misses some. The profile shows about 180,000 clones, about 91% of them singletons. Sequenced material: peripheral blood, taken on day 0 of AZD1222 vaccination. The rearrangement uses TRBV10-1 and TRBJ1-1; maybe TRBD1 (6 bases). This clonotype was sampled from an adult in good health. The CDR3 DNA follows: TGCGCCAGCAGTGAGGGACAGAGGAATTCGAAAGCTTTCTTT. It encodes CASSEGQRNSKAFF.